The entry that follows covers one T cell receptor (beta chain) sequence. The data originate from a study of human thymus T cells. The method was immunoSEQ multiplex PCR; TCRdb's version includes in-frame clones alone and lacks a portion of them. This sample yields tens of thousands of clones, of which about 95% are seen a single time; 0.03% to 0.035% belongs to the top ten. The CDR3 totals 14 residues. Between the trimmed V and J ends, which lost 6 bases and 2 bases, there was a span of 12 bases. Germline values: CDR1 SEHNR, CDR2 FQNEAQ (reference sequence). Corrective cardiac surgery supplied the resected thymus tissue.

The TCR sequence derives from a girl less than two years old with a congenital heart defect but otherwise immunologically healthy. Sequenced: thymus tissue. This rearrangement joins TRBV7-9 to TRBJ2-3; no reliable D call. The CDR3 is CASRLGKPTDTQYF. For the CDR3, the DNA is TGTGCCAGCAGGTTGGGGAAACCCACAGATACGCAGTATTTT.